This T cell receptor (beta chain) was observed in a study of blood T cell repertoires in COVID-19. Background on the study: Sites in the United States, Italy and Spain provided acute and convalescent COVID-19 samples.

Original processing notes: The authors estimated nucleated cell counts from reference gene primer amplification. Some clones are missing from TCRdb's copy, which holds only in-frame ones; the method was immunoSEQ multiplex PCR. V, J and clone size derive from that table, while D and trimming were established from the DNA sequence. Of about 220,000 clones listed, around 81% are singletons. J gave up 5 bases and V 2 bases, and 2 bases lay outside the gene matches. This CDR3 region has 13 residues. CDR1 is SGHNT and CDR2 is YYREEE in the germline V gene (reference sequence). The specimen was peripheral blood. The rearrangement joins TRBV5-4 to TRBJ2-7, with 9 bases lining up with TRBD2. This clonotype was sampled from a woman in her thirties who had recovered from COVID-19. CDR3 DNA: TGTGCCAGCAGCTTTAGCGGGAGAAACGAGCAGTACTTC. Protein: CASSFSGRNEQYF.